These T cell receptor beta chains were read from a single sample in a study of circulating CD8 cells and anti-PD-1 response in melanoma. A single record per CDR3 protein comes from TCRdb applying MiXCR to the reads. Among under 550 distinct CDR3 sequences listed, 14% were seen once. Here the sequenced sample was CD8+ T cells from PBMCs, taken at baseline or after one month of anti-PD-1 therapy (not recorded which). The receptors derive from a human donor with melanoma. Both conserved end residues are part of each CDR3. Each record gives: V gene, J gene, clone size, D gene, CDR3 DNA, CDR3 protein. The D gene is left open where the match is weak. Some rows mark clone size as missing; the rest say once, few, many or name a class of expanded clone.

v_call: TRBV7-2; j_call: TRBJ2-7; clone_size: large; d_call: TRBD1; cdr3_nt: TGTGCCAGCAGCTTAGAGGGGGCGGGCCGCTCCTACGAGCAGTACTTC; cdr3_aa: CASSLEGAGRSYEQYF
v_call: TRBV28; j_call: TRBJ2-5; clone_size: large; d_call: TRBD1; cdr3_nt: TGTGCCAGCAGTCCCGGACAGGGGATGGAGGGCTCTGTCCAAGAGACCCAGTACTTC; cdr3_aa: CASSPGQGMEGSVQETQYF
v_call: TRBV7-6; j_call: TRBJ2-1; clone_size: .; d_call: .; cdr3_nt: TGTGCCAGCAGCTTAGAGACAGGTTCCTTTGTTGAGCAGTTCTTC; cdr3_aa: CASSLETGSFVEQFF
v_call: TRBV20-1; j_call: TRBJ1-5; clone_size: few; d_call: .; cdr3_nt: TGCAGTGCTATGTTCGGTCAGCCCCAGCATTTT; cdr3_aa: CSAMFGQPQHF
v_call: TRBV4-2; j_call: TRBJ2-2; clone_size: medium-sized; d_call: .; cdr3_nt: TGTGCCAGCAGCCAAGATAACGGAGGGGTCGGCATCGGGGAGCTGTTTTTT; cdr3_aa: CASSQDNGGVGIGELFF
v_call: TRBV30; j_call: TRBJ1-1; clone_size: .; d_call: .; cdr3_nt: TGTGCCTGGAGTGTGATATCTGAAGCTTTCTTT; cdr3_aa: CAWSVISEAFF
v_call: TRBV7-9; j_call: TRBJ2-7; clone_size: large; d_call: .; cdr3_nt: TGTGCCAGCAGCTTAGAAGGGGCTAGCAGACCCTACGAGCAGTACTTC; cdr3_aa: CASSLEGASRPYEQYF